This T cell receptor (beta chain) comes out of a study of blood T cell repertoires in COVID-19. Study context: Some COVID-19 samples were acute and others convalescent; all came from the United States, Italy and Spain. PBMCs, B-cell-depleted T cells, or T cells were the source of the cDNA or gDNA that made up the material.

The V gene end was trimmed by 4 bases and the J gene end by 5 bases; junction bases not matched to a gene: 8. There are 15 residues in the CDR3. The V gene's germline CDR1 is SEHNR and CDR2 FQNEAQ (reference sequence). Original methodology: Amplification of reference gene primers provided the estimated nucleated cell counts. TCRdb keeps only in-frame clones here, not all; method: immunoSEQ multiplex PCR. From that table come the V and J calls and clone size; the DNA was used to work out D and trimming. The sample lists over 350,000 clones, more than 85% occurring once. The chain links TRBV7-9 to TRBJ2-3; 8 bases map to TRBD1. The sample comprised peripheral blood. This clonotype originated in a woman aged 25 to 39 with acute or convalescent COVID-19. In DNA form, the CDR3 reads TGTGCCAGCAGCTACGGACAGGGAGAGGGAGATACGCAGTATTTT. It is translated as CASSYGQGEGDTQYF.